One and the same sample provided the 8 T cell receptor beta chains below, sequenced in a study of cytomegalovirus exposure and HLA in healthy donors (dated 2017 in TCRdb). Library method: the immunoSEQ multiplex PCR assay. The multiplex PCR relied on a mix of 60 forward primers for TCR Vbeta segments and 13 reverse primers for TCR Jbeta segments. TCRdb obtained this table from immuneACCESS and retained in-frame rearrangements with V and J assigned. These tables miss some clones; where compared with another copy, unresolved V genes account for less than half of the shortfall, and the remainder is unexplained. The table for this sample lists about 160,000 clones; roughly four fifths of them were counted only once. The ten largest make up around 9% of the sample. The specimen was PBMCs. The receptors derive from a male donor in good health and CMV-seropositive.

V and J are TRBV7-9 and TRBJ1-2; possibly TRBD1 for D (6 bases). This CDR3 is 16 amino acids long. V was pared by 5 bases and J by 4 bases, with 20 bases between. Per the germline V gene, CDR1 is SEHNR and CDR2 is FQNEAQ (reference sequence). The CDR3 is CASSAQGQAGPYGYTF. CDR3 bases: TGTGCCAGCAGCGCTCAGGGGCAGGCCGGTCCCTATGGCTACACCTTC.

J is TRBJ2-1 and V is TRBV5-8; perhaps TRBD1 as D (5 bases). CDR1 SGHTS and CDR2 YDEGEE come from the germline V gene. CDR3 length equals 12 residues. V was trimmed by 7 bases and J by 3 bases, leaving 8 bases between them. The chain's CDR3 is CASSQGYNEQFF. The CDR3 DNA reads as TGTGCCAGCTCCCAGGGCTACAATGAGCAGTTCTTC.

DNA for the CDR3: TGTGCCAGCAGTTTTTCCGGTGCCTACAATGAGCAGTTCTTC. Amino acids: CASSFSGAYNEQFF. V usage is TRBV27 and J usage is TRBJ2-1; D gene uncertain. V was trimmed by 3 bases and J by 2 bases, leaving 8 bases between them. Per the germline V gene, CDR1 is MNHEY and CDR2 is SMNVEV (reference sequence). CDR3 length: 14 residues.

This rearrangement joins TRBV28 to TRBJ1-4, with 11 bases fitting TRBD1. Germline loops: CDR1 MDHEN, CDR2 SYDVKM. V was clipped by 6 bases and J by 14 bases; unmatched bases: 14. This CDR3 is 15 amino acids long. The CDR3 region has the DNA TGTGCCAGCAGCCCCACCCGGACAGGGGGCTCCTGTCTGTTTTTT. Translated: CASSPTRTGGSCLFF.

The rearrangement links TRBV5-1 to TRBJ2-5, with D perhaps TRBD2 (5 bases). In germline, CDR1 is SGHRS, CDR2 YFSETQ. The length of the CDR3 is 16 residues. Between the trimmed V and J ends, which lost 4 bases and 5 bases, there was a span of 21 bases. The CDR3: CASSPGSIGRGETQYF. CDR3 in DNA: TGCGCCAGCAGCCCGGGAAGCATCGGGCGAGGGGAGACCCAGTACTTC.

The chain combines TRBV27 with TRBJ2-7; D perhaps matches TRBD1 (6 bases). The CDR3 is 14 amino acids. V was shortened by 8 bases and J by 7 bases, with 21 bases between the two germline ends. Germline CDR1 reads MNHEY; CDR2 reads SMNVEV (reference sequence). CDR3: CASGDSDSRREQYF. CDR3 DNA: TGTGCCAGCGGTGATTCGGACAGCCGAAGGGAGCAGTACTTC.

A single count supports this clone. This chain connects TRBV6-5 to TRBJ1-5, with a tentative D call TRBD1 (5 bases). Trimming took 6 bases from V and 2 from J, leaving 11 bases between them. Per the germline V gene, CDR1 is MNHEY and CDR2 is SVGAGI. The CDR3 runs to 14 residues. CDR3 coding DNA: TGTGCCAGCAGAAACTCGGGGGGCAATCAGCCCCAGCATTTT. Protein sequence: CASRNSGGNQPQHF.

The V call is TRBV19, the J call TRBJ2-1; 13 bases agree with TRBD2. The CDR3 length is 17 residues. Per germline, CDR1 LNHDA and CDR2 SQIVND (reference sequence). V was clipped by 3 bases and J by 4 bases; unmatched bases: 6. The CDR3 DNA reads TGTGCCAGTAGTATTCCACGGGGACTAGCGGGGTACAATGAGCAGTTCTTC. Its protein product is CASSIPRGLAGYNEQFF.